The 10 T cell receptor beta chains below were found in one sample sequenced in a study of CD8 T cells in ankylosing spondylitis. TCRdb recomputed calls from the 5' RACE reads with MiXCR, one row per CDR3 protein. The sample consists of some 130,000 distinct CDR3 sequences, 7% to 10% of them appearing once. The sample comprised synovial fluid, either unsorted or a sorted T cell fraction (not recorded which). The receptors stem from a male donor with ankylosing spondylitis.

This clonotype has just a few counts. The chain is built from TRBV24-1 and TRBJ2-3, with 10 bases matching TRBD2. V shed 12 bases and J 1 base; nucleotides not matched to a gene: 9. From germline, CDR1 is KGHDR and CDR2 SFDVKD. There are 15 residues in the CDR3. The CDR3 is CAAGGLAGGTDTQYF. CDR3 coding DNA: TGTGCCGCGGGTGGGCTAGCGGGGGGCACAGATACGCAGTATTTT.

This clonotype was detected only a few times. The chain couples TRBV24-1 to TRBJ1-2; 8 positions match TRBD1. V dropped 0 bases and J dropped 8; count of bases not matched to a gene: 7. There are 15 residues in the CDR3. Looked up from germline, CDR1 is KGHDR and CDR2 is SFDVKD. CDR3 nucleotides: TGTGCCACCAGTGATTTGGGGACAGGACCAGGGGGCTACACCTTC. Amino acid sequence: CATSDLGTGPGGYTF.

In its sample, this clonotype was seen many times. This chain uses TRBV6-2 or TRBV6-3 with TRBJ2-1; D may be TRBD2 (5 bases). Trimming took off 0 bases at V and 7 bases at J, with 10 bases between the two ends. Per germline, CDR1 MNHEY and CDR2 SVGEGT. CDR3 length: 14 residues. CDR3 coding DNA: TGTGCCAGCAGTTACTCAGGGAGTTGGAATGAGCAGTTCTTC. As protein: CASSYSGSWNEQFF.

This chain links TRBV7-3 with TRBJ2-3; 7 bases match TRBD1. CDR1 and CDR2 (germline): SGHTA, FQGTGA. The length of the CDR3 is 14 residues. Trimming took 5 bases from V and 4 from J; bases not matched to a gene: 6. CDR3 in DNA: TGTGCCAGCAGCCCGGGACAGAACGCAGATACGCAGTATTTT. Residues: CASSPGQNADTQYF.

This clonotype occurred many times. This chain uses TRBV6-5 with TRBJ1-3; tentative D call: TRBD1 (5 bases). The CDR3 covers 15 residues. V lost 4 bases to trimming and J lost 1 base, with 11 bases between them. Germline V lookup: CDR1 MNHEY, CDR2 SVGAGI. CDR3: CASSLYRGSGNTIYF. In nucleotides, the CDR3 is TGTGCCAGCAGTTTATATCGGGGGTCTGGAAACACCATATATTTT.

This chain uses TRBV6-2 or TRBV6-3 with TRBJ2-7, with TRBD2 matching over 14 bases. Germline CDR1 and CDR2: MNHEY and SVGEGT. Losses at the gene ends were 4 bases for V and 5 bases for J; bases not matched to a gene: 4. There are 15 residues in the CDR3. CDR3 residues: CASSFGTSGSHEQYF. In nucleotides, the CDR3 is TGTGCCAGCAGTTTCGGGACTAGCGGGAGCCACGAGCAGTACTTC.

This clonotype was detected many times. This chain connects TRBV12-3 or TRBV12-4 to TRBJ2-3, with TRBD1 matching over 7 bases. The length of the CDR3 is 16 residues. With 0 bases clipped from V and 4 bases from J, the junction kept 7 bases outside the gene matches. The CDR3: CASSLARTGDPDTQYF. The CDR3 DNA sequence: TGTGCCAGCAGTTTAGCCAGGACAGGTGATCCAGATACGCAGTATTTT.

This clonotype was picked up a small number of times. This chain uses TRBV12-2 with TRBJ1-1; the table gives TRBD1 as D, unverified against the DNA. TRBV12-2 is marked as a pseudogene. CDR3 length equals 17 residues. The CDR3 DNA reads TGTGCAAGTATATCACCGAAACCGGGACAGATGAACACTGAAGCTTTCTTT. Protein sequence: CASISPKPGQMNTEAFF.

This clonotype was seen repeatedly, ten times or more. This sequence joins TRBV5-1 and TRBJ2-1, with TRBD1 matching 7 bases. Germline CDR1 SGHRS, CDR2 YFSETQ. The CDR3 is made up of 15 amino acids. Trimming cost V 2 bases and J 9 bases; bases outside gene matches: 11. CDR3 DNA: TGCGCCAGCAGCTTAGAGGACAGGTCCCCCGGTGAGCAGTTCTTC. The encoded protein is CASSLEDRSPGEQFF.

J is TRBJ2-5 and V is TRBV10-3; 12 nucleotides line up with TRBD2. CDR1 and CDR2 (germline): ENHRY, SYGVKD. The V gene end was trimmed by 3 bases and the J gene end by 4 bases; junction bases not matched to a gene: 3. CDR3 size: 15 residues. The DNA of the CDR3 is TGTGCCATCAGTGAACCTAGCGGGGGGGGAGAGACCCAGTACTTC. Protein product: CAISEPSGGGETQYF.